Listed here is a single TCR beta chain. Its target is unknown. This sample stems from a study of cytomegalovirus exposure and HLA in healthy donors. Whole-study results and caveats: Specificity of three CMV-associated chains for CMV antigens was verified in vitro. With high specificity and sensitivity, the classifier reportedly diagnosed cytomegalovirus status. The study labeled fewer than 200 TCR beta chains cytomegalovirus-associated.

This CDR3 region has 15 residues. The germline V gene encodes CDR1 MNHEY and CDR2 SMNVEV (reference sequence). V trimming: 2 bases; J trimming: 15 bases; junction bases outside the gene matches: 14. Data came from immunoSEQ multiplex PCR; TCRdb stores just in-frame clones and leaves some out. The sample lists approximately 300,000 clones, 80% to 90% occurring once. The clonotype originates from a woman aged 18-35 years in good health and CMV-seronegative. What was sequenced was PBMCs. This sequence joins TRBV27 and TRBJ2-1, with 9 nucleotides matching TRBD2. CDR3 sequence reads: CASSLRRAPGLALFF. CDR3 in DNA: TGTGCCAGCAGTTTAAGGAGGGCCCCGGGACTAGCACTGTTCTTC.